This T cell receptor (beta chain) was profiled in a study of OX40 agonist ivuxolimab in advanced cancers. Looking at the study overall: Dose-escalation patients' cancers were hepatocellular carcinoma, melanoma, renal cell or head and neck cancer. Males comprised 70% to 85% of the group, whose mean age was approximately 62 years (range 23 to 79). General study findings and limits: The study found among the lowest clonal expansion in partial responders at 0.1-3.0 mg/kg.

Only in-frame clones appear in the TCRdb table, and some are missing; sequencing was by immunoSEQ multiplex PCR. The sample yields tens of thousands of clones, 89% seen once. V lost 4 bases and J lost 7, with 9 bases in between. This CDR3 is 12 amino acids long. Germline CDR1 reads SGDLS; CDR2 reads YYNGEE. Worth noting for this clone: Its antigen is not identified.

The rearrangement joins TRBV9 to TRBJ2-1; D ambiguous. This sequence was found in an adult with an advanced solid tumor such as melanoma, head and neck, liver or kidney cancer. Sequencing used CD4+ or CD8+ T cells sorted from blood, obtained in a trial of the OX40 agonist ivuxolimab. The CDR3 protein is CASSSPSNEQFF. The CDR3 DNA sequence: TGTGCCAGCAGCTCTCCCAGTAATGAGCAGTTCTTC.